Shown below are 9 T cell receptor beta chains from a single sample sequenced in a study of patients and donors after allogeneic stem cell transplantation. TCRdb ran MiXCR on the RT-PCR reads and lists one entry per CDR3 protein. The sample holds tens of thousands of distinct CDR3 sequences, roughly 52% seen once. Sequenced: blood, either unsorted or a sorted T cell fraction (not recorded which). These receptors came from a human donor who was either an allogeneic HSCT recipient or a stem cell or donor lymphocyte infusion donor (not recorded which). It is not recorded whose cells these are; they may come from a transplant donor.

The rearrangement joins TRBV6-1 to TRBJ2-3; 11 bases fit TRBD2. The CDR3 is made up of 14 amino acids. The junction had 3 bases not matched to a gene; V was cut back by 7 bases and J by 3 bases. Germline lookup yields CDR1 MNHNS and CDR2 SASEGT. The CDR3 spells CASTSGRLTDTQYF. CDR3 in DNA: TGTGCCAGCACTAGCGGGAGGCTGACAGATACGCAGTATTTT.

J is TRBJ1-1 and V is TRBV7-9; 8 bases line up with TRBD1. The CDR3 sequence is 15 residues long. The trim removed 4 bases at V and 5 bases at J, leaving 9 bases unmatched. The germline gives CDR1 SEHNR, CDR2 FQNEAQ (reference sequence). The CDR3 spells CASSSSQGVGTEAFF. The CDR3 bases are TGTGCCAGCAGCTCTTCACAGGGGGTAGGGACTGAAGCTTTCTTT. Full variable domain (missing parts from reference TRBV7-9 and TRBJ1-1): DTGVSQNPRHKITKRGQNVTFRCDPISEHNRLYWYRQTLGQGPEFLTYFQNEAQLEKSRLLSDRFSAERPKGSFSTLEIQRTEQGDSAMYLCASSSSQGVGTEAFFGQGTRLTVV.

V is TRBV27 and J is TRBJ1-1, with D possibly TRBD1 on 6 matching bases. The V end lost 7 bases, the J end lost 0 bases, and 9 bases lay between the germline ends. The CDR3 has 13 residues. Germline V lookup: CDR1 MNHEY, CDR2 SMNVEV (reference sequence). The CDR3 reads CASKYRVNTEAFF. CDR3 coding DNA: TGTGCCAGCAAGTACAGGGTGAACACTGAAGCTTTCTTT.

V is TRBV9 and J is TRBJ1-4; 10 bases line up with TRBD1. There are 15 residues in the CDR3. CDR1 and CDR2 from the germline V gene are SGDLS and YYNGEE. V lost 0 bases, J lost 6 bases, and 2 bases stayed unmatched. CDR3 loop: CASSVGDRGHEKLFF. The CDR3 bases are TGTGCCAGCAGCGTAGGAGACAGGGGGCATGAAAAACTGTTTTTT.

V usage is TRBV20-1 and J usage is TRBJ1-4; D possibly corresponds to TRBD1 (6 bases). CDR1 DFQATT and CDR2 SNEGSKA come from the germline V gene (reference sequence). This CDR3 spans 14 amino acids. Trimming pared 1 base from V and 5 bases from J, leaving 11 bases between. The CDR3 sequence is CSARAPTGNEKLFF. CDR3 coding DNA: TGCAGTGCTAGAGCCCCCACAGGGAATGAAAAACTGTTTTTT.

J is TRBJ1-2 and V is TRBV5-1, with 9 bases fitting TRBD1. From germline, CDR1 is SGHRS and CDR2 YFSETQ. V was clipped by 0 bases and J by 7 bases; unmatched bases: 13. The CDR3 sequence is 17 residues long. The CDR3 sequence: CASSLAHPGQGRSGYTF. CDR3 nucleotides: TGCGCCAGCAGCTTGGCCCATCCGGGACAGGGCAGGTCTGGCTACACCTTC. The whole variable domain, filled in from reference TRBV5-1 and TRBJ1-2, reads KAGVTQTPRYLIKTRGQQVTLSCSPISGHRSVSWYQQTPGQGLQFLFEYFSETQRNKGNFPGRFSGRQFSNSRSEMNVSTLELGDSALYLCASSLAHPGQGRSGYTFGSGTRLTVV.

This clonotype has only a few counts. V and J are TRBV27 and TRBJ1-5; 11 nucleotides match TRBD1. This CDR3 region has 15 residues. Losses at the gene ends were 3 bases for V and 5 bases for J; bases not matched to a gene: 3. Germline V gene lookup returns CDR1 MNHEY and CDR2 SMNVEV (reference sequence). DNA of the CDR3: TGTGCCAGCAGTTTTAGGACAGGGGGCGATCAGCCCCAGCATTTT. This encodes CASSFRTGGDQPQHF.

The rearrangement links TRBV30 to TRBJ1-2, with D unresolved. Germline V gives CDR1 GTSNPN, CDR2 SVGIG (reference sequence). This CDR3 contains 13 residues. Trimming left V 2 bases short and J 5 bases short, with 12 bases between. The CDR3: CAWSLGRGYGYTF. The CDR3 coding sequence is TGTGCCTGGAGTCTAGGTCGGGGTTATGGCTACACCTTC.

The chain combines TRBV14 with TRBJ2-5; no clear D gene. V dropped 3 bases and J dropped 4 bases, with 15 bases sitting between them. The germline V gene encodes CDR1 SGHDN and CDR2 FVKESK. The CDR3 is 15 amino acids. CDR3 nucleotides: TGTGCCAGCAGCCAGGGTACAGTGGGTACAGAGACCCAGTACTTC. Translation: CASSQGTVGTETQYF.